The entry below gives a single T cell receptor (beta chain) sequence along with its context. There is no known antigen for this receptor. No base quality information exists; no much larger clone differs at one position. This entry comes from a study of shared clonotypes between healthy human individuals (dated by TCRdb to between 2020 and 2021). Background for the entire study: Three men and two women, aged 18 to 49 years, made up the cohort. For each donor, CD4 naive and CD4 memory were each run on three plates, CD8 naive on two plates, and CD8 memory on one plate. To estimate repertoire size and how much clonotypes are shared between individuals, the study performed deep sequencing of blood TCR repertoires from roughly five healthy adults. Libraries were prepared and TCR repertoires were sequenced by different laboratories using diverse techniques, in order to increase sequencing depth and limit assay-specific biases. Each donor's leukapheresis produced roughly between roughly 0.85 and 9.5 billion PBMCs. On the study overall, not on this receptor specifically: Compared with non-shared clonotypes, clonotypes shared by all four sorted-subset donors had higher generation probabilities. Sampling was limited to blood, and TCR repertoires in tissue likely differ from TCR repertoires in blood. Sharing across a handful of donors was observed for roughly 5.4% of naive CD4, less than 4% of naive CD8, over 2% of memory CD4, and roughly 0.43% of memory CD8 clonotypes. Incomplete sequencing was indicated by rarefaction of sorted-subset datasets, despite the large sequencing depth. Naive subsets generally had larger estimated clonotype richness than memory subsets. Pairwise subsampling led to the expectation that sequencing depth would affect the degree of clonotype sharing among donors. Because the study included a small number of donors, the genetic and exposure-history diversity represented was limited.

CD8 naive samples consisted of CD45RO-negative cells that were positively selected for CCR7, yielding a CD45RA+CCR7+ population without TemRA cells. Donors were healthy HIV-negative adults with no recently reported acute infections or vaccinations. All donors were Caucasian adults living in Nashville, Tennessee, USA. Blood was collected by leukapheresis, and PBMCs were isolated by Ficoll-Histopaque density gradient centrifugation and then cryopreserved in liquid nitrogen vapor phase. Analytical flow cytometry was used to check the purity and quantity of every magnetically sorted T cell population. From each sorted fraction, genomic DNA was isolated and quantified by UV absorbance on a Nanodrop 2000c. Reading the germline V gene gives CDR1 LGHNA and CDR2 YSLEER. Including the terminal cysteine and phenylalanine, the CDR3 comprises 19 residues. Of the read, only the CDR3 DNA is kept; its 57 bases are in frame from base 1. V sheds 0 bases and J sheds 0 bases, leaving 20 bases between their ends.

TCR CDR3 regions were amplified from genomic DNA by multiplex PCR using the deep immunoSEQ assay. For each cell subset, the extracted genomic DNA was distributed evenly across all wells of several immunoSEQ 96-well plates, and each plate served as one replicate. For sorted subsets, each replicate PCR was loaded with 200 ng genomic DNA, equivalent to 25,000 to 35,000 T cell genomes. Purified libraries were quantified with a Qubit 3.0 fluorometer, sized on a Bioanalyzer 2100, and re-quantified with the KAPA Library Quantification kit. Each immunoSEQ 96-well plate was sequenced on its own single-read 150-cycle Illumina NextSeq 550 flow cell. In the source study's methods: The immunoSEQ output contained only junctional sequences without quality scores, so filtering could not match that applied to full-length reads. To assign V/J genes and CDR3, sequences were annotated against IMGT germline references using PyIR, a Python wrapper for IgBLAST v1.9. Reads were removed for weak V/J assignments (E-value above 1e-6), missing CDR3, stop codons, out-of-frame junctions, or ambiguous translated residues. V3J clonotypes were defined as sequences sharing the same inferred V gene, J gene, and CDR3 amino acid sequence. The percentage overlap between two repertoires was calculated by dividing the number of shared unique clonotypes by the size of the smaller repertoire. Three approaches were used to assess repertoire richness: RTK rarefaction, the Chao1 estimator, and Recon v2.1 estimates of unobserved clonotypes. For all TCRbeta clonotypes obtained by the gDNA method from a few donors, generation probabilities were computed with OLGA. TCRdb took over this immuneACCESS table, retaining in-frame rearrangements with V and J assigned. Such tables are incomplete; in checked studies, under half of the missing clones stem from an unresolved V gene, and the remainder is unexplained. The V and J calls and clone size are taken from that table; D and trimming were inferred from the DNA. Recorded for this sample are around 2,100,000 clones; 85% to 95% of them occurred a single time. The leading ten clones occupy under 1.5% of the sample.

Sequenced material: naive CD8+ T cells sorted from blood. The cell subset or site label for this specimen denotes: CD45RA+CCR7+. This TCR derives from a man aged 18 to 29 in good health. The sequence links TRBV4-3 to TRBJ1-1; the D segment cannot be called with confidence. The CDR3 sequence is CASSQEEDQEGYMNTEAFF. The DNA sequence reads TGCGCCAGCAGCCAAGAGGAGGATCAGGAAGGTTACATGAACACTGAAGCTTTCTTT.